The next 3 T cell receptor beta chains were all read from a single sample in a study of blood T cell repertoires in COVID-19 (dated by TCRdb to the early 2020s). Receptors were amplified or captured by the immunoSEQ multiplex PCR assay. TCRdb carries this immuneACCESS record with in-frame sequences only. Its versions omit some clonotypes, under half of them owing to an unresolved V gene in the studies checked, with the rest unexplained. The sample table holds 150,000 to 180,000 clones, of which around 84% were seen once. About 7.7% of the sample is in the top ten clones. Sequenced input: PBMCs or T cells enriched from blood (not recorded which). These receptor sequences come from a man aged 50 to 60 who had recovered from COVID-19.

This clone was detected a few times. The CDR3 DNA follows: TGTGCCATCAGTGATCGACAGGCGGGTAGCAATCAGCCCCAGCATTTT. Translation: CAISDRQAGSNQPQHF. V is TRBV10-3 and J is TRBJ1-5, with D perhaps matching TRBD1 (6 bases). V shed 3 bases and J shed 0 bases, with 12 bases lying between them. Per the germline V gene, CDR1 is ENHRY and CDR2 is SYGVKD. The CDR3 sequence is 16 residues long.

This chain's CDR3 is CASSPAGAGGRTQYF. The CDR3 DNA is TGTGCCAGCAGTCCCGCGGGGGCGGGGGGCCGGACCCAGTACTTC. The V and J genes are TRBV28 and TRBJ2-5; 8 bases are a match to TRBD2. The V segment lost 5 bases and the J segment 7 bases; nucleotides outside the gene matches: 12. Germline V gives CDR1 MDHEN, CDR2 SYDVKM. The CDR3 contains 15 residues.

The chain joins TRBV2 to TRBJ1-5; TRBD1 matches 8 bases. This CDR3 has 14 amino acids. V was clipped by 6 bases and J by 5 bases; unmatched bases: 6. Germline V gene sequence: CDR1 SNHLY, CDR2 FYNNEI. CDR3: CASRDTGGYQPQHF. The CDR3 DNA sequence: TGTGCCAGCAGGGATACAGGGGGTTATCAGCCCCAGCATTTT.